This T cell receptor beta chain emerged from a study of hypomethylating agent response in myelodysplastic syndrome. Study background: Patients with myelodysplastic syndrome were fewer than ten male and 2 female. Of these patients, roughly 6 responded (complete response or hematologic improvement) and roughly 5 did not. General study results and limits: Only about a dozen patients were analyzed in this small cohort. The MDS versus healthy comparison may be affected by non-age-matched controls.

Method: immunoSEQ multiplex PCR; TCRdb's copy keeps in-frame clones and lacks some. Of thousands of clones listed, 70% to 90% are singletons. This CDR3 comprises 13 residues. The ends lost 4 bases at V and 5 bases at J; junction bases unmatched: 4. Germline V gives CDR1 MRHNA, CDR2 SNTAGT. As regards this clone: Antigen specificity is unknown.

This clonotype was sampled from a human donor with myelodysplastic syndrome. The genes are TRBV6-4 and TRBJ1-2; 7 bases are a match to TRBD1. The sequencing here drew on bone marrow, taken before or after starting hypomethylating agent treatment for myelodysplastic syndrome (not recorded which). CDR3 DNA sequence: TGTGCCAGCAGTGGCCCAGGGGGTTATGGCTACACCTTC. The encoded protein is CASSGPGGYGYTF.